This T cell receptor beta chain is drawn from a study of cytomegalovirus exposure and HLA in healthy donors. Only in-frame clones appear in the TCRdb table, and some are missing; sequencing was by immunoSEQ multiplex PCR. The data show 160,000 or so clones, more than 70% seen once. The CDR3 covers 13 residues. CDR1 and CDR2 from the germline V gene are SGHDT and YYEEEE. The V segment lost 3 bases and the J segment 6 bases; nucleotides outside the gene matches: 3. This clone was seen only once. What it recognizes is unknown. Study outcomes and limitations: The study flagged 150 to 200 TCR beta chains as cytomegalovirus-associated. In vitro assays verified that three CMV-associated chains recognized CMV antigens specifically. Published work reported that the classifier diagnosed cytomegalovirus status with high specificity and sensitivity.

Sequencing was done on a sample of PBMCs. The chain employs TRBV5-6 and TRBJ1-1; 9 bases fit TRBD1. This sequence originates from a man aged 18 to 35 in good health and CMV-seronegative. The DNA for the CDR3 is TGTGCCAGCAGCTGGGGACAGGGCCCTGAAGCTTTCTTT. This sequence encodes CASSWGQGPEAFF.